This TCR beta chain was profiled in a study of cytomegalovirus exposure and HLA in healthy donors. Study-wide results and caveats: In an earlier analysis, about 87% or about 30%: the productive usage of most TCR beta V segments.

With 60 Vbeta and 13 Jbeta primers, the PCR was carried out. Profiling relied on immunoSEQ multiplex PCR, and the TCRdb table lists in-frame clones only, not all of them. The sample has approximately 150,000 clones; 77% are singletons. Concerning this clone itself: What it binds is not known.

The CDR3 covers 11 residues. Germline V gene lookup returns CDR1 MNHNS and CDR2 SASEGT. V lost 6 bases and J lost 3, with 3 bases in between. The material sequenced was PBMCs. This clonotype was sampled from a woman in her thirties in good health and CMV-seropositive. The rearrangement links TRBV6-1 to TRBJ2-1; D ambiguous. This chain's CDR3 is CASSRYNEQFF. As DNA, the CDR3 is TGTGCCAGCAGCCGCTACAATGAGCAGTTCTTC.